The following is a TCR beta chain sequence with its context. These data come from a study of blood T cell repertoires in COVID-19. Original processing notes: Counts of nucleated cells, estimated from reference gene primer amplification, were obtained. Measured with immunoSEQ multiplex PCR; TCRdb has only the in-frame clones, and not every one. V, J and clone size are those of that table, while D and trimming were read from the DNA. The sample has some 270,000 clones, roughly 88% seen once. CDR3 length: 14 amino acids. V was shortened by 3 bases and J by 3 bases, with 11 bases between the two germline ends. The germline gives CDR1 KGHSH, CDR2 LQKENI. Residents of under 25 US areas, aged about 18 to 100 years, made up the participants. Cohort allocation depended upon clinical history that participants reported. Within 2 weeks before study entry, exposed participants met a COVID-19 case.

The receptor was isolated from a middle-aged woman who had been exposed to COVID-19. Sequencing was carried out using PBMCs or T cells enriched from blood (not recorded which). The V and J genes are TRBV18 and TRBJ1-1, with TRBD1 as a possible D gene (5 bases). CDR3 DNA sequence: TGTGCCAGCTCACCGACAGAAGGGGACACTGAAGCTTTCTTT. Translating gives CASSPTEGDTEAFF.